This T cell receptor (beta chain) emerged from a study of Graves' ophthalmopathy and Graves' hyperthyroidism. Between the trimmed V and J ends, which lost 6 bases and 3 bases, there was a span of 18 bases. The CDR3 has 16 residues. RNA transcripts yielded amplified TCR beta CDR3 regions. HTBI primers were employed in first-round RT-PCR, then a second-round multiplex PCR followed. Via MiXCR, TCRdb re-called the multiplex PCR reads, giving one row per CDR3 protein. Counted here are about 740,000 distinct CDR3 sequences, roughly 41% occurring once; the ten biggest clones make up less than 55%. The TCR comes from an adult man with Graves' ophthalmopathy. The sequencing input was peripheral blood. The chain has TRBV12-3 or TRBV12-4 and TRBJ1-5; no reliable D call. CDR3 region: CASRSDPRIDNQPQHF. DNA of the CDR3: TGTGCCAGCAGGTCAGACCCCCGCATTGACAATCAGCCCCAGCATTTT.